The present TCR beta chain was sequenced within a study of blood T cell repertoires in COVID-19 (dated by TCRdb to the early 2020s). About the full investigation: Samples covering the acute and convalescent phases of COVID-19 were provided by collaborators in the United States, Italy and Spain. The prospective study material was composed of cDNA or gDNA derived from T cells, B-cell-depleted T cells, or PBMCs. Deeply sampled blood TCRbeta repertoires from subjects exposed to, actively infected with, or recovered from COVID-19 were included in the dataset. The repertoires were released in a freely available public database meant as a resource for research on the immune response to SARS-CoV-2. Samples were obtained from the ongoing ImmuneRACE study (first 160 participants) and from 1,254 subjects provided by 6 global collaborators. The sample metadata nearly always contained a de-identified subject ID, COVID-19 status, age in years and sex. HLA class I and class II types, where available, came from metadata supplied by the sample provider rather than from assay-based typing. Study-wide conclusions, independent of this receptor: How much clinical and demographic metadata was included differed by source and by participant, and the metadata was provided uncurated.

The germline V gene provides CDR1 MGHRA and CDR2 YSYEKL. A distance of 10 bases separates the germline ends of V and J, which lose 3 bases and 4 bases respectively. CDR3 length: 14 amino acids, cysteine to phenylalanine. Only CDR3 DNA is held: 42 bases, read in frame from base 1. The immunoSEQ Assay, a bias-controlled multiplex PCR, was used to amplify TCRbeta CDR3 regions from genomic DNA. For the original study's pipeline: The number of nucleated cells in each sample was estimated by amplification of reference gene primers within the assay. To quantify the absolute abundance of each unique TCRbeta CDR3 rearrangement, sequence reads were collapsed and filtered. For each sample, productive Simpson clonality was calculated by taking the square root of Simpson's diversity index across productive rearrangements. The immuneACCESS repertoire file appears here via TCRdb, limited to in-frame rearrangements. These files lack a portion of the clones; in checked studies, under half of the deficit traces to unresolved V genes, and the cause of the others is not known. V, J and clone size were drawn from that table, and D and trimming were deduced from the DNA. The sample yields about 210,000 clones; approximately 89% were counted once. The top ten clonotypes cover about 4.8% of the sample.

Collaborating institutions collected whole blood in K2EDTA tubes following their own protocols. Collaborator samples were shipped for TCRbeta analysis as frozen whole blood, isolated PBMCs, or DNA extracted from either sample type. Regarding this clone: No antigen is known for it. Base-call qualities are not available, and no considerably larger clone is one nucleotide away.

The origin of this receptor is a woman aged 40-49 years with acute or convalescent COVID-19. This chain joins TRBV4-1 to TRBJ1-3; a tentative D call is TRBD1 (6 bases match). Sequenced: peripheral blood. The DNA sequence reads TGCGCCAGCAGCCATTTCGGACAGGGAAACACCATATATTTT. The encoded protein is CASSHFGQGNTIYF.